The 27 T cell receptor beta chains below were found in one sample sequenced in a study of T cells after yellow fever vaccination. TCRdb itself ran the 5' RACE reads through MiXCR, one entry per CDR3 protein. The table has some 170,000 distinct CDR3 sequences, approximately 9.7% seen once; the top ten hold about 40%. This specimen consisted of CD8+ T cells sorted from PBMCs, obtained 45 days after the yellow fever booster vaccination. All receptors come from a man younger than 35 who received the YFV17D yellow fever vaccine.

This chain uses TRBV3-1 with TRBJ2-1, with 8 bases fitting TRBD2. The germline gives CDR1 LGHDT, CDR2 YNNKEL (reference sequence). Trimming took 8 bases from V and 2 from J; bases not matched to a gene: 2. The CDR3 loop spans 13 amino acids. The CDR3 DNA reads TGTGCCAGCCTCGGGGGGGCCTACAATGAGCAGTTCTTC. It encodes CASLGGAYNEQFF.

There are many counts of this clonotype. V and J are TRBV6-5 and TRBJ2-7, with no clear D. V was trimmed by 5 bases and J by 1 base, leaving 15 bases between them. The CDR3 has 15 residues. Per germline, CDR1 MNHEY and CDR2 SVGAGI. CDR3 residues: CASSRMVDRSYEQYF. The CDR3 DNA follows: TGTGCCAGCAGTAGAATGGTGGACCGTTCCTACGAGCAGTACTTC.

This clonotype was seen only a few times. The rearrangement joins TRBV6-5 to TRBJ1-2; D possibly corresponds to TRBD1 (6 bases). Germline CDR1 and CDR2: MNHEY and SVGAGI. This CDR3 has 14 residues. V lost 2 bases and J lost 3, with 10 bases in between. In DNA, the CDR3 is TGTGCCAGCAGTTACCTCCAGGGGCACTATGGCTACACCTTC. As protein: CASSYLQGHYGYTF.

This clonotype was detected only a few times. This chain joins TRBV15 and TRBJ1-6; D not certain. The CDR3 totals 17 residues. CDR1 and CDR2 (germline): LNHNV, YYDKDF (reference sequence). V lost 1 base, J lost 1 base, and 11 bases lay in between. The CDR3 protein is CATSRAAGVSYNSPLHF. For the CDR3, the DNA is TGTGCCACCAGCAGAGCGGCGGGCGTATCCTATAATTCACCCCTCCACTTT.

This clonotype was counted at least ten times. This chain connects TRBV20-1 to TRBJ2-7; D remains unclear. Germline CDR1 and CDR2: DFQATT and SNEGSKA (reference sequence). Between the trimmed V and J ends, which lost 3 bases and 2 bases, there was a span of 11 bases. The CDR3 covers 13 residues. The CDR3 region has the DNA TGCAGTGCTAGGCTGGGCCATGCCTACGAGCAGTACTTC. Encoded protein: CSARLGHAYEQYF.

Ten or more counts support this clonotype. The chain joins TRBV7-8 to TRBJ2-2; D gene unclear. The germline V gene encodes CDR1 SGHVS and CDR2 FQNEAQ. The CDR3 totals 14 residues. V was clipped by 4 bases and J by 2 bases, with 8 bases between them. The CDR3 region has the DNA TGTGCCAGCAGCTCGGGTCCTAACACCGGGGAGCTGTTTTTT. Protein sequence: CASSSGPNTGELFF.

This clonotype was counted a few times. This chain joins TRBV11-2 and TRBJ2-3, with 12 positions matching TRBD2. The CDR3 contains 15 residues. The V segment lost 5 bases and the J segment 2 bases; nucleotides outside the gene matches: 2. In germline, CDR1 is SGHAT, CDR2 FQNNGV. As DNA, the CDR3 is TGTGCCAGCAGCCTAGCGGGGGGGTACACAGATACGCAGTATTTT. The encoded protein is CASSLAGGYTDTQYF.

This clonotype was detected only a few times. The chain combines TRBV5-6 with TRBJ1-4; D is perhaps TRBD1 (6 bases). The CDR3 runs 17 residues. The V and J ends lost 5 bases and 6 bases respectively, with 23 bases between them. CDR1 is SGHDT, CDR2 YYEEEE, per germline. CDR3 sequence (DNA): TGTGCCAGCAGAAACCGGGGGCAGGGTACCGGCGATGAAAAACTGTTTTTT. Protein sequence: CASRNRGQGTGDEKLFF.

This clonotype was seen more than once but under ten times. Here the CDR3 reads CASSFTSVRTEAFF. The CDR3 bases are TGTGCCAGCAGCTTCACATCGGTACGCACTGAAGCTTTCTTT. V gene TRBV5-6 combines with J gene TRBJ1-1; no clear D. Germline V gives CDR1 SGHDT, CDR2 YYEEEE. Trimming removed 2 bases from V and 4 bases from J, with 12 bases in between. CDR3 length: 14 residues.

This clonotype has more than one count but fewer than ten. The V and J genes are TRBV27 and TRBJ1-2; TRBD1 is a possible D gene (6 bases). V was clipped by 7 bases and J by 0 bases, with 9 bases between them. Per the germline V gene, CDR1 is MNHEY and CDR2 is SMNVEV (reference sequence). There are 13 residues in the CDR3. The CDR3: CASKSGANYGYTF. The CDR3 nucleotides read TGTGCCAGCAAGTCAGGGGCTAACTATGGCTACACCTTC.

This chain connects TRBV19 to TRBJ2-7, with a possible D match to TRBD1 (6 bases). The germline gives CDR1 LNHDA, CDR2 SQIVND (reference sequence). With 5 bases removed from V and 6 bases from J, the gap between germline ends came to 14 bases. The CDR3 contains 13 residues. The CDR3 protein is CASSYLTGGEQYF. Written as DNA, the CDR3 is TGTGCCAGTAGTTACCTGACAGGAGGCGAGCAGTACTTC.

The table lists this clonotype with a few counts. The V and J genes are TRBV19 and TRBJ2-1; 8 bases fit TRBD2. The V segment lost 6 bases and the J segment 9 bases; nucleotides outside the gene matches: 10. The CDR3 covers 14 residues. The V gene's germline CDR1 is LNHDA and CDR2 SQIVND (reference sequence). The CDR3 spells CASRHPGLGTEQFF. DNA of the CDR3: TGTGCCAGTAGACACCCGGGACTAGGAACTGAGCAGTTCTTC.

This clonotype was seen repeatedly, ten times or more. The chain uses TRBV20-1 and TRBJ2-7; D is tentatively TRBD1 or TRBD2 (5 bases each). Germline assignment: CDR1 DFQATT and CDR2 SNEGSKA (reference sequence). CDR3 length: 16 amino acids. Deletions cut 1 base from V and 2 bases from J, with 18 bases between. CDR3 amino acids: CSARGPEGPQTYEQYF. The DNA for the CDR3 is TGCAGTGCTAGAGGGCCCGAGGGACCTCAAACCTACGAGCAGTACTTC.

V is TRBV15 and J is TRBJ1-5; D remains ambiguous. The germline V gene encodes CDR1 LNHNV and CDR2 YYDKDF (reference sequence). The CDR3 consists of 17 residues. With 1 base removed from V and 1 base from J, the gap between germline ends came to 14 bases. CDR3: CATSRVSVFNSNQPQHF. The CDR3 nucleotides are TGTGCCACCAGCAGAGTATCCGTCTTCAACAGCAATCAGCCCCAGCATTTT.

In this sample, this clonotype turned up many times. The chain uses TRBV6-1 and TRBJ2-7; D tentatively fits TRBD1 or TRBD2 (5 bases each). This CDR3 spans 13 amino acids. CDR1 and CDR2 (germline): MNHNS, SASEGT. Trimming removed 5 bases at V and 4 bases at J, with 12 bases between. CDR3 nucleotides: TGTGCCAGCAGTCCGGTGGGGGATTACGAGCAGTACGTC. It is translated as CASSPVGDYEQYV.

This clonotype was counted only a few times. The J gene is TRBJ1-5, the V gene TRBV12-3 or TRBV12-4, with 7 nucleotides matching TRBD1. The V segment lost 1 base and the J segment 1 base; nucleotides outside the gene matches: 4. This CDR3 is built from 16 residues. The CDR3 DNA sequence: TGTGCCAGCAGTTTAGTTTCAGGGGGAAGCAATCAGCCCCAGCATTTT. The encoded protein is CASSLVSGGSNQPQHF.

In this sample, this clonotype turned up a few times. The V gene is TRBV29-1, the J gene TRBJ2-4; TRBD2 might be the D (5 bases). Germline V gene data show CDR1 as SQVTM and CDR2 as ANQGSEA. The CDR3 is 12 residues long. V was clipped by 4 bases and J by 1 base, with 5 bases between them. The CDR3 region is CSVGGAKNIQYF. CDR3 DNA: TGCAGCGTTGGAGGGGCCAAAAACATTCAGTACTTC. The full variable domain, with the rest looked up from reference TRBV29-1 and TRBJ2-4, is SAVISQKPSRDICQRGTSLTIQCQVDSQVTMMFWYRQQPGQSLTLIATANQGSEATYESGFVIDKFPISRPNLTFSTLTVSNMSPEDSSIYLCSVGGAKNIQYFGAGTRLSVL.

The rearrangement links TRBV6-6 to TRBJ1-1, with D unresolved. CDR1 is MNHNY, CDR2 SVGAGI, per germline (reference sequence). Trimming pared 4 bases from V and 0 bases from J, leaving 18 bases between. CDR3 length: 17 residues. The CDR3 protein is CASSFSIGGPMNTEAFF. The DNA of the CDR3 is TGTGCCAGCAGTTTCAGCATCGGAGGGCCTATGAACACTGAAGCTTTCTTT.

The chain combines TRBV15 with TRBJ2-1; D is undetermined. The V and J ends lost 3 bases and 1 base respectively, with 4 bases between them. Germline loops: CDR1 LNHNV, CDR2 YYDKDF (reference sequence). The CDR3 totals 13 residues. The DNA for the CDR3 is TGTGCCACCAGCAGGGTATCCTACAATGAGCAGTTCTTC. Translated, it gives CATSRVSYNEQFF.

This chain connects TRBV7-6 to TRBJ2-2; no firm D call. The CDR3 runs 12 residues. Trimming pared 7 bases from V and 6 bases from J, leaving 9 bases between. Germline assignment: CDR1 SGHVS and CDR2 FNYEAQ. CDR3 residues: CASTPFPGELFF. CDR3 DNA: TGTGCCAGCACCCCGTTTCCCGGGGAGCTGTTTTTT.

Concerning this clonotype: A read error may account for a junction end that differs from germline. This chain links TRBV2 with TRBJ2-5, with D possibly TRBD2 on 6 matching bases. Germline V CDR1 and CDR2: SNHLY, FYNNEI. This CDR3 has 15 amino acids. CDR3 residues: CATLPRDSLREAQYF. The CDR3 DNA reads TGTGCCACCTTACCGCGGGACTCTCTAAGAGAGGCCCAGTACTTC.

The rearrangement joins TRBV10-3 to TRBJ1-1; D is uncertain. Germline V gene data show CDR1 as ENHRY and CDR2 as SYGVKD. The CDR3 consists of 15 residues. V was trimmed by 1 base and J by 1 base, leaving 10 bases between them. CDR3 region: CAISEYLGTNTEAFF. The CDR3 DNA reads TGTGCCATCAGTGAGTACCTGGGAACGAACACTGAAGCTTTCTTT.

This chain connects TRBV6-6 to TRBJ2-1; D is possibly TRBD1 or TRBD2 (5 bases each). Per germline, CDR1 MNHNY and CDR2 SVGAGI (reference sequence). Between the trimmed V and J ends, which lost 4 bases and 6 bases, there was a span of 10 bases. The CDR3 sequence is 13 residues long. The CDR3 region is CASSWGSTNEQFF. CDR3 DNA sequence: TGTGCCAGCAGTTGGGGGTCCACCAATGAGCAGTTCTTC.

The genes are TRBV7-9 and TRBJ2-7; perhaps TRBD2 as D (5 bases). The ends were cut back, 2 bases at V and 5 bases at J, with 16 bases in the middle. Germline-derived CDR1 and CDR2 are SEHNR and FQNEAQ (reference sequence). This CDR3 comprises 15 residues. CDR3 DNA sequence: TGTGCCAGCAGCTTACACATTTCGGGGTTCAACGAGCAGTACTTC. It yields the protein CASSLHISGFNEQYF.

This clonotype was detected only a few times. CDR3 in DNA: TGTGCCAGCAGCTTATGGGGTTTGCGGGGCACTGAAGCTTTCTTT. It is translated as CASSLWGLRGTEAFF. The chain links TRBV7-2 to TRBJ1-1; no reliable D call. The V end was cut by 2 bases, the J end by 4 bases, with 14 bases between. The CDR3 is 15 residues long. In germline, CDR1 is SGHTA, CDR2 FQGNSA.

CDR3 sequence: CASSEAAGTGTYEQYV. The CDR3 coding sequence is TGTGCCAGCAGTGAAGCGGCCGGGACAGGGACCTACGAGCAGTACGTC. The rearrangement joins TRBV6-1 to TRBJ2-7; 9 bases match TRBD1. V lost 0 bases, J lost 2 bases, and 5 bases stayed unmatched. Germline CDR1 MNHNS, CDR2 SASEGT. The CDR3 length is 16 residues.

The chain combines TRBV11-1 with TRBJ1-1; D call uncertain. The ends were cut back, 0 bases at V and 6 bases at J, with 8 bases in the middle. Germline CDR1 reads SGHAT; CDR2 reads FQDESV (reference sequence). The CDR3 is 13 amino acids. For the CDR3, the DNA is TGTGCCAGCAGCTTAGCCGGGTACTCTGAAGCTTTCTTT. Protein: CASSLAGYSEAFF.